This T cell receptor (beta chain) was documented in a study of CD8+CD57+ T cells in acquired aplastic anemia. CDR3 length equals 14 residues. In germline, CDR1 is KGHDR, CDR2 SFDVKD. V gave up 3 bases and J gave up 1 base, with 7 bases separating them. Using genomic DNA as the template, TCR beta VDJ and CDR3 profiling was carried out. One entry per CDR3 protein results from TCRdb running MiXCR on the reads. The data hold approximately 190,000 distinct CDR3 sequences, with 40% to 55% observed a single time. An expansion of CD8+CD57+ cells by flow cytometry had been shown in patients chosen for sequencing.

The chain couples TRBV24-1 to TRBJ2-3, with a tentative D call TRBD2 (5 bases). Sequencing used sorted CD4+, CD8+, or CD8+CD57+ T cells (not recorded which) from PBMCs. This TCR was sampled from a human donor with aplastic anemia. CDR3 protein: CATSDPGGTDTQYF. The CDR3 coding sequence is TGTGCCACCAGTGATCCCGGGGGCACAGATACGCAGTATTTT.